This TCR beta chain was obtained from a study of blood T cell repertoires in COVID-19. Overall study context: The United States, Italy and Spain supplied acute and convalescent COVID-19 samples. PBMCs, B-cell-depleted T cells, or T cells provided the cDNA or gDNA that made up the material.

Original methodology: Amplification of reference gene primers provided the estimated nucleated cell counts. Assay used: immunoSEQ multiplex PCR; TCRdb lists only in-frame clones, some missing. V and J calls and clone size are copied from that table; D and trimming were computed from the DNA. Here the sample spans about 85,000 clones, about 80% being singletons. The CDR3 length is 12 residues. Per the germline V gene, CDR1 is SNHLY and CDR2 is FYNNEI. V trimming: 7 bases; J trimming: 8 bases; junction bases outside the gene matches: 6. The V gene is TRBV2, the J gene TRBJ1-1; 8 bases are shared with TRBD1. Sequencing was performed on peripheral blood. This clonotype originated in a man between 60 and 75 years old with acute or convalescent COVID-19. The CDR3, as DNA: TGTGCCAGCAACTGGGACAGGACCGAAGCTTTCTTT. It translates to CASNWDRTEAFF.